This TCR beta chain emerged from a study of blood T cell repertoires in COVID-19. Study context: The study drew acute and convalescent COVID-19 samples from the United States, Italy and Spain. T cells, B-cell-depleted T cells, or PBMCs provided the cDNA or gDNA that served as material.

Libraries were prepared by immunoSEQ multiplex PCR; TCRdb keeps only in-frame clonotypes and omits some of them. The data show 300,000 to 350,000 clones, 80% to 90% seen once. Participant ages covered about 18 to 89 years across 25 or so US areas. Symptom resolution, clearance, or two negative PCRs marked donors in Cohort 3 as recovered. Germline lookup yields CDR1 LNHDA and CDR2 SQIVND (reference sequence). V gave up 3 bases and J gave up 8 bases, with 10 bases separating them. This CDR3 is 12 amino acids long. The specimen sequenced was PBMCs or T cells enriched from blood (not recorded which). The source of this sequence is a man aged 25 to 40 who had recovered from COVID-19. The chain is built from TRBV19 and TRBJ1-2; D is perhaps TRBD1 (5 bases). The CDR3 bases are TGTGCCAGTAGTATCGCGACAGTGGGCTACACCTTC. It is translated as CASSIATVGYTF.